This T cell receptor (beta chain) is drawn from a study of yellow fever vaccine responses in identical twins. Study outcomes and limitations: As reported, the vaccine T cell response of twins seemed partly convergent and partly personalized.

As regards this clonotype: Its antigen is not known.

TCRdb recomputed calls from the RT-PCR reads with MiXCR, one row per CDR3 protein. The sample records about 2,300 distinct CDR3 sequences, around four fifths being singletons. Unmatched junction bases numbered 4, after V lost 7 bases and J lost 2 bases. Germline CDR1 and CDR2: ENHRY and SYGVKD. This CDR3 is 13 amino acids long. Material: T cells from blood (PBMCs), unsorted or a sorted subset (not recorded which), obtained before or after yellow fever vaccination (not recorded which). The receptor comes from a woman aged 18-29 years who received the yellow fever vaccine. The V call is TRBV10-3, the J call TRBJ2-7; TRBD1 aligns across 8 bases. CDR3 amino acids: CAINRDRTYEQYF. DNA for the CDR3: TGTGCCATCAACAGGGACAGGACCTACGAGCAGTACTTC.